This entry is about one T cell receptor (beta chain). Trimming stripped 6 bases from V and 0 bases from J, with 8 bases between. This CDR3 is 13 amino acids long. This entry comes from a study of blood T cell repertoires in COVID-19. About the study: Collection of acute and convalescent COVID-19 samples took place in the United States, Italy and Spain. PBMCs, B-cell-depleted T cells, or T cells were the source of the cDNA or gDNA that made up the material.

During active infection, Seattle patients enrolled and were then monitored through disease. Authors' processing steps: Quantification of nucleated cells was approximated via reference gene primer amplification. Data came from immunoSEQ multiplex PCR; TCRdb stores just in-frame clones and leaves some out. The V and J calls and clone size were taken over from that table, and D and trimming were inferred from the DNA. The sample carries hundreds of thousands of clones, approximately 88% recorded once. Specimen: peripheral blood. This sequence joins TRBV12-3 or TRBV12-4 and TRBJ1-1; possible D gene TRBD1, 6 bases. The receptor was derived from a woman aged 45-60 years with COVID-19, enrolled during active disease. The CDR3 region is CASRDSLNTEAFF. CDR3 coding DNA: TGTGCCAGCAGGGACAGCTTGAACACTGAAGCTTTCTTT.